This T cell receptor beta chain was sequenced for a study of blood T cell repertoires in COVID-19. Whole-study context: Sample material is recorded as cDNA or gDNA derived from T cells, B-cell-depleted T cells, or PBMCs.

The germline V gene has CDR1 LGHNA and CDR2 YNFKEQ. This CDR3 is 17 amino acids long. Germline trimming cut 9 bases from V and 6 bases from J; bases unmatched to any gene: 17. TCRdb's copy holds only in-frame clones and misses some; the assay was immunoSEQ multiplex PCR. The sample holds under 250,000 clones; roughly four fifths are singletons and the top ten take about 4.8%. V usage is TRBV4-2 and J usage is TRBJ2-7; 13 bases are shared with TRBD2. The receptor was derived from a woman in her sixties or seventies with COVID-19, enrolled during active disease. Sequencing used peripheral blood. CDR3 loop: CAREGGTSGKAGSEQYF. The CDR3 nucleotides are TGTGCCAGAGAAGGTGGGACTAGCGGGAAGGCTGGTTCCGAGCAGTACTTC.